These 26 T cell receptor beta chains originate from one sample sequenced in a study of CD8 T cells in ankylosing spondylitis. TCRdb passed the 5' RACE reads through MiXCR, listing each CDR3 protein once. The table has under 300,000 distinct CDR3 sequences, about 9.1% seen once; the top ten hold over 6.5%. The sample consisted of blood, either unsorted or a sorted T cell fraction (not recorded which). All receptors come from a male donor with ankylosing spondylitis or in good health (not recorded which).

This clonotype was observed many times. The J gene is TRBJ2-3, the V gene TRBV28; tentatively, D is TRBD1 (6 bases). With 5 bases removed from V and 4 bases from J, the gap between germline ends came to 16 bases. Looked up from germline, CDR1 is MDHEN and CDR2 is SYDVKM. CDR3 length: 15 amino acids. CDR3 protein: CASSPPTRGPDTQYF. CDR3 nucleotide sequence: TGTGCCAGCAGTCCCCCAACCAGGGGCCCAGATACGCAGTATTTT.

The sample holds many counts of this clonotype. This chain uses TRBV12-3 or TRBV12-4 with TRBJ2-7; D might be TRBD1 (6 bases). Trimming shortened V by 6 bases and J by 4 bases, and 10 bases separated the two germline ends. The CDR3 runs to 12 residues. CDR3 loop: CASRKGEYEQYF. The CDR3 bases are TGTGCCAGCAGAAAGGGGGAATACGAGCAGTACTTC.

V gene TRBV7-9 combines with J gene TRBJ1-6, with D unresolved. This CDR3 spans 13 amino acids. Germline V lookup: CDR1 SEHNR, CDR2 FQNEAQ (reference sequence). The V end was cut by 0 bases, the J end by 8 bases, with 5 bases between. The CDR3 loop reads CASSLAADSPLHF. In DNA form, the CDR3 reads TGTGCCAGCAGCTTAGCGGCGGATTCACCCCTCCACTTT.

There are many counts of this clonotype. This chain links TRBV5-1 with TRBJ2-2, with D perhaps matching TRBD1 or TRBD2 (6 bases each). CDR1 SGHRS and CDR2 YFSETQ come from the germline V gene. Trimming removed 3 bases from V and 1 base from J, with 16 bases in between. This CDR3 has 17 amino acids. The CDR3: CASSSYRGPVNTGELFF. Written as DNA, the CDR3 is TGCGCCAGCAGCTCATATCGGGGGCCGGTGAACACCGGGGAGCTGTTTTTT. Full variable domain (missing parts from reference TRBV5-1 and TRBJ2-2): KAGVTQTPRYLIKTRGQQVTLSCSPISGHRSVSWYQQTPGQGLQFLFEYFSETQRNKGNFPGRFSGRQFSNSRSEMNVSTLELGDSALYLCASSSYRGPVNTGELFFGEGSRLTVL.

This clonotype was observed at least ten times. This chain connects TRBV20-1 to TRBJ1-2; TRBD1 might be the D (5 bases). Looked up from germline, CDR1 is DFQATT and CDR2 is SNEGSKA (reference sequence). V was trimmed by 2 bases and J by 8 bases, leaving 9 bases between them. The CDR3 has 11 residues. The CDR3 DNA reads TGCAGTGCTAGACCAGGGTCAGGCTACACCTTC. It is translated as CSARPGSGYTF.

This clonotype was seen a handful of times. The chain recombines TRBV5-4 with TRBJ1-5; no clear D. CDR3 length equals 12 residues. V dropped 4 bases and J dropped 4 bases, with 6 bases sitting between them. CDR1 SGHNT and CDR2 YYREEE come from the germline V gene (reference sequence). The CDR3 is CASSADNQPQHF. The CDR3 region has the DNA TGTGCCAGCAGCGCCGATAATCAGCCCCAGCATTTT.

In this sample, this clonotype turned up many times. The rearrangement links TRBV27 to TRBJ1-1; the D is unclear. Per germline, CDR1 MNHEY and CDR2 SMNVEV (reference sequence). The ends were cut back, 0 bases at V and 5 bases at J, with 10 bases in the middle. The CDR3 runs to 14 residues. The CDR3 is CASSLSTLGTEAFF. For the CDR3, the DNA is TGTGCCAGCAGTTTATCTACTTTGGGGACTGAAGCTTTCTTT.

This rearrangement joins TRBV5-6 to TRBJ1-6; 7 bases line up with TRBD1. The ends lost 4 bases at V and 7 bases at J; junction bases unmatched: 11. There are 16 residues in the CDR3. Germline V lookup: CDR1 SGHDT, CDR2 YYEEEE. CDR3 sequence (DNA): TGTGCCAGCAGCCATCCCCGACAGGGAAGGAATTCACCCCTCCACTTT. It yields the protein CASSHPRQGRNSPLHF.

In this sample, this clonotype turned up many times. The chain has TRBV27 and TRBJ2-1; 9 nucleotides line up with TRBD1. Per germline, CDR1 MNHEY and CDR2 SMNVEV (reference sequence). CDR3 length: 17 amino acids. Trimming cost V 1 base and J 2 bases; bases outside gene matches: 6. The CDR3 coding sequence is TGTGCCAGCAGTTTATACTCGGACAGGGGCACCTACAATGAGCAGTTCTTC. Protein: CASSLYSDRGTYNEQFF.

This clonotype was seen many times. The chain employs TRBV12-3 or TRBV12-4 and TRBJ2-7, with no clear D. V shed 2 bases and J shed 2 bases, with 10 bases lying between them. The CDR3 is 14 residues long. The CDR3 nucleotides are TGTGCCAGCAGTTTACGCGTCCATCCCTACGAGCAGTACTTC. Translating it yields CASSLRVHPYEQYF.

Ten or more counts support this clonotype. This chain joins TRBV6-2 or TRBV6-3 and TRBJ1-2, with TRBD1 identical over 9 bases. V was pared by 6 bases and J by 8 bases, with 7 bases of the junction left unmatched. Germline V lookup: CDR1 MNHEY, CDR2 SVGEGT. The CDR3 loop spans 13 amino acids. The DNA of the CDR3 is TGTGCCAGCAGGCCCGGGACAGGGTCCGGCTACACCTTC. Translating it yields CASRPGTGSGYTF.

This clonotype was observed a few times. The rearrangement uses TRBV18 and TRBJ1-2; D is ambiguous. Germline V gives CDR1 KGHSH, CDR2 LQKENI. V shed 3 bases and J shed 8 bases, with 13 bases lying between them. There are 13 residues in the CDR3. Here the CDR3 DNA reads TGTGCCAGCTCACCGAGATTCGGCGAAGGCTACACCTTC. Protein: CASSPRFGEGYTF. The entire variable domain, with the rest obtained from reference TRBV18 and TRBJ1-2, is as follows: NAGVMQNPRHLVRRRGQEARLRCSPMKGHSHVYWYRQLPEEGLKFMVYLQKENIIDESGMPKERFSAEFPKEGPSILRIQQVVRGDSAAYFCASSPRFGEGYTFGSGTRLTVV.

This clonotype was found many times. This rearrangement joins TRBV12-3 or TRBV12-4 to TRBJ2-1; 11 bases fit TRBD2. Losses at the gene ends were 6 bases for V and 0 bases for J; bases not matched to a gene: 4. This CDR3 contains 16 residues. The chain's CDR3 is CASRPTSGGSYNEQFF. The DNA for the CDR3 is TGTGCCAGCAGACCTACTAGCGGGGGCTCCTACAATGAGCAGTTCTTC.

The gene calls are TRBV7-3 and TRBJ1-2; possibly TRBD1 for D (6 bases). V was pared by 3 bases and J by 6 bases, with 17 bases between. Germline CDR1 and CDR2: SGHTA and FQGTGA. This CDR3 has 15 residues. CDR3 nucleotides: TGTGCCAGCAGCTTGACTGGGCGAGGGGGAGATGGCTACACCTTC. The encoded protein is CASSLTGRGGDGYTF.

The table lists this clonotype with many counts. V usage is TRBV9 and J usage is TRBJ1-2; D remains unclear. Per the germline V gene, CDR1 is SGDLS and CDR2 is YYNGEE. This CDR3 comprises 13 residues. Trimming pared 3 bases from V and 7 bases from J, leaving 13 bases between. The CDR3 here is CASSAYDAPGYTF. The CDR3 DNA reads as TGTGCCAGCAGCGCCTATGACGCCCCTGGCTACACCTTC.

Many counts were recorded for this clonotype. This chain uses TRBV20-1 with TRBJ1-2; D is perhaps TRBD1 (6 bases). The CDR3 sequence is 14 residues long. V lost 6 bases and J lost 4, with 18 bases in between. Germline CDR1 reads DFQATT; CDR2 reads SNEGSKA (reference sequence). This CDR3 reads CSARSPGHFYGYTF. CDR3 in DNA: TGCAGTGCCAGAAGTCCGGGACACTTCTATGGCTACACCTTC.

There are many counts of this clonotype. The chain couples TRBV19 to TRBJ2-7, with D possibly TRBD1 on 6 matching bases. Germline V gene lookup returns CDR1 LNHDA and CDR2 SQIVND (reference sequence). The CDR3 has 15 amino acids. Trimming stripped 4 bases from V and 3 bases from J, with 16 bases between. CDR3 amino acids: CASSTRRQASYEQYF. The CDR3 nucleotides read TGTGCCAGTAGTACCCGAAGACAGGCAAGCTACGAGCAGTACTTC.

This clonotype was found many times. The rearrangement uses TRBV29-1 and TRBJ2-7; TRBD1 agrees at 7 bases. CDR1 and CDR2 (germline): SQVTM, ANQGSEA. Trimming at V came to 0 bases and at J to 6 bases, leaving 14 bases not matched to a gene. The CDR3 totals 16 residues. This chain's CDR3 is CSVEDPTGPGQAEQYF. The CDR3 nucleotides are TGCAGCGTTGAAGATCCGACAGGGCCTGGCCAGGCCGAGCAGTACTTC.

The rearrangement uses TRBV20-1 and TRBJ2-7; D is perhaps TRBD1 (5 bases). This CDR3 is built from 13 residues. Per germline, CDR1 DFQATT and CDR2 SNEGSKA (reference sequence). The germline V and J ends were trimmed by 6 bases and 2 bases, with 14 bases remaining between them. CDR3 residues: CSAHESGPYEQYF. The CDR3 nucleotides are TGCAGTGCCCACGAGTCAGGGCCCTACGAGCAGTACTTC.

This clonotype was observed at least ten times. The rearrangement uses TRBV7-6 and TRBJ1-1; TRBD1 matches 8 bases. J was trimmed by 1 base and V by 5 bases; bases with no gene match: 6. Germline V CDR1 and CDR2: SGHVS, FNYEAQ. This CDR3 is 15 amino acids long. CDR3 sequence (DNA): TGTGCCAGCAGCAAATCCAGGGGGCCGAACACTGAAGCTTTCTTT. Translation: CASSKSRGPNTEAFF.

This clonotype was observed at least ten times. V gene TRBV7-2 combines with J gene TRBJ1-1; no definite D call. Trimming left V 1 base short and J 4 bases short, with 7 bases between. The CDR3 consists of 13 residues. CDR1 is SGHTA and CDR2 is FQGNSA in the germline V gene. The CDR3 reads CASSLEGSTEAFF. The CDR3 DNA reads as TGTGCCAGCAGCTTAGAAGGTAGCACTGAAGCTTTCTTT.

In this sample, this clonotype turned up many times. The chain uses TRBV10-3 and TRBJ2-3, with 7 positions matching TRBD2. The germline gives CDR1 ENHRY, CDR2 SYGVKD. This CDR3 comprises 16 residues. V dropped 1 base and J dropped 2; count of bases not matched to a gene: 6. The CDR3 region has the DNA TGTGCCATCAGTGAGTGGGGCGGGGGAGCCACAGATACGCAGTATTTT. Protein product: CAISEWGGGATDTQYF.

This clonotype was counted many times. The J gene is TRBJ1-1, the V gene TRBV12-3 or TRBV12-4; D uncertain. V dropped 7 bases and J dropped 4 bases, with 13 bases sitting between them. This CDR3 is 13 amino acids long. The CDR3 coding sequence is TGTGCCAGCACCTACGGAGGGATCACTGAAGCTTTCTTT. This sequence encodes CASTYGGITEAFF.

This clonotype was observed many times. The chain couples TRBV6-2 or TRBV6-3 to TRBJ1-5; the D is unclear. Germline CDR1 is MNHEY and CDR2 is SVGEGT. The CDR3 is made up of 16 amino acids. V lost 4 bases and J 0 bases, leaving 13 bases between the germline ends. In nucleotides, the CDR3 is TGTGCCAGCAGTTCCCAGAGGTCTTATAGCAATCAGCCCCAGCATTTT. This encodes CASSSQRSYSNQPQHF.

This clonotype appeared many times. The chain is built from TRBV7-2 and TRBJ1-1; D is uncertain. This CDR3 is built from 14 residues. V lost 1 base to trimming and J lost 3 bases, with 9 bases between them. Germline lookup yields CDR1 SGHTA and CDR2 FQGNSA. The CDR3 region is CASSLGMGYTEAFF. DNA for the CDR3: TGTGCCAGCAGCTTAGGCATGGGCTACACTGAAGCTTTCTTT.

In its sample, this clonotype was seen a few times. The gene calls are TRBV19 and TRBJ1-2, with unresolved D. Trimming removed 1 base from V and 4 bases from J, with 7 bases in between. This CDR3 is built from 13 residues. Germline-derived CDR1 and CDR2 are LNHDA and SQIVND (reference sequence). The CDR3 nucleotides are TGTGCCAGTAGTATAGGAGGGAGCTATGGCTACACCTTC. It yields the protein CASSIGGSYGYTF.